The 14 T cell receptor beta chains presented below share a single source sample, sequenced in a study of blood T cell repertoires in COVID-19. Using immunoSEQ multiplex PCR, the repertoire was profiled, and TCRdb retains in-frame clones only, with some absent. The sample shows roughly 69,000 clones, roughly 80% of them seen only once. Source material: peripheral blood. The origin of the receptors is a woman aged 50 to 60 with acute or convalescent COVID-19.

This clone was detected once. The chain employs TRBV6-5 and TRBJ1-5; 9 positions agree with TRBD1. Trimming cost V 6 bases and J 4 bases; bases outside gene matches: 4. This CDR3 has 14 amino acids. Germline assignment: CDR1 MNHEY and CDR2 SVGAGI. The CDR3 nucleotides read TGTGCCAGCAGGCCCGGGACAGGGAATCAGCCCCAGCATTTT. Translation: CASRPGTGNQPQHF.

This sequence joins TRBV19 and TRBJ1-5; D unclear. Trimming left V 4 bases short and J 3 bases short, with 16 bases between. The germline gives CDR1 LNHDA, CDR2 SQIVND (reference sequence). This CDR3 has 16 amino acids. This chain's CDR3 is CASSSRSGGSNQPQHF. For the CDR3, the DNA is TGTGCCAGTAGTAGTAGGTCAGGAGGGTCCAATCAGCCCCAGCATTTT.

This rearrangement joins TRBV18 to TRBJ2-2; 8 nucleotides line up with TRBD2. Germline V gene lookup returns CDR1 KGHSH and CDR2 LQKENI. With V trimmed by 3 bases and J by 4 bases, 4 bases remained unmatched. CDR3 length equals 15 residues. The CDR3: CASSPGLVGTGELFF. CDR3 nucleotide sequence: TGTGCCAGCTCACCGGGACTAGTCGGCACCGGGGAGCTGTTTTTT.

V gene TRBV7-2 combines with J gene TRBJ2-7; 10 bases fit TRBD2. The germline V gene has CDR1 SGHTA and CDR2 FQGNSA. The CDR3 is 14 amino acids. Germline trimming cut 3 bases from V and 6 bases from J; bases unmatched to any gene: 5. The CDR3 is CASSLVVAGGEQYF. CDR3 bases: TGTGCCAGCAGCTTGGTGGTAGCGGGAGGCGAGCAGTACTTC.

This clone occurred once. This chain links TRBV29-1 with TRBJ2-5; D is unresolved. V gave up 4 bases and J gave up 2 bases, with 8 bases separating them. CDR1 SQVTM and CDR2 ANQGSEA come from the germline V gene. CDR3 length equals 12 residues. CDR3: CSVANSQETQYF. The DNA for the CDR3 is TGCAGCGTTGCGAATAGTCAAGAGACCCAGTACTTC.

This rearrangement joins TRBV18 to TRBJ1-5, with unresolved D. Looked up from germline, CDR1 is KGHSH and CDR2 is LQKENI. This CDR3 has 13 residues. Trimming removed 2 bases at V and 9 bases at J, with 11 bases between. The CDR3 reads CASSPAGNGPQHF. The DNA for the CDR3 is TGTGCCAGCTCACCAGCGGGGAATGGGCCCCAGCATTTT.

The genes are TRBV6-5 and TRBJ1-1, with a tentative D call TRBD1 (5 bases). V dropped 6 bases and J dropped 2 bases, with 10 bases sitting between them. The CDR3 extends over 13 amino acids. CDR1 is MNHEY and CDR2 is SVGAGI in the germline V gene. The CDR3 here is CASSRQKNTEAFF. CDR3 DNA sequence: TGTGCCAGCAGCAGACAGAAAAACACTGAAGCTTTCTTT.

V and J are TRBV9 and TRBJ2-1, with D maybe TRBD1 (5 bases). The germline V and J ends were trimmed by 4 bases and 7 bases, with 21 bases remaining between them. The CDR3 runs 16 residues. Germline V gives CDR1 SGDLS, CDR2 YYNGEE. The CDR3 here is CASSSAFGAGENEQFF. The CDR3 DNA reads as TGTGCCAGCAGCTCCGCGTTTGGGGCAGGTGAGAATGAGCAGTTCTTC.

This clone was counted a few times. The chain carries TRBV14 and TRBJ1-1; D gene uncertain. The germline gives CDR1 SGHDN, CDR2 FVKESK. The CDR3 runs 12 residues. V was trimmed by 0 bases and J by 11 bases, leaving 10 bases between them. The chain's CDR3 is CASSQEPGGAFF. The CDR3 DNA is TGTGCCAGCAGCCAAGAGCCGGGAGGGGCTTTCTTT.

The chain recombines TRBV6-5 with TRBJ1-1; 8 nucleotides line up with TRBD1. The V and J ends lost 2 bases and 7 bases, in that order; junction bases with no gene match: 9. There are 15 residues in the CDR3. Germline lookup yields CDR1 MNHEY and CDR2 SVGAGI. The chain's CDR3 is CASSYTDRGGDEAFF. The CDR3 DNA reads as TGTGCCAGCAGTTACACCGACAGGGGAGGGGATGAAGCTTTCTTT.

V usage is TRBV5-6 and J usage is TRBJ1-6, with unresolved D. The CDR3 is 13 amino acids. Trimming stripped 2 bases from V and 7 bases from J, with 7 bases between. Germline CDR1 reads SGHDT; CDR2 reads YYEEEE. CDR3 DNA: TGTGCCAGCAGCTTTTCGGGGAATTCACCCCTCCACTTT. Its protein product is CASSFSGNSPLHF.

This rearrangement joins TRBV18 to TRBJ1-5; no reliable D call. V lost 2 bases to trimming and J lost 8 bases, with 10 bases between them. The CDR3 consists of 13 residues. CDR1 and CDR2 (germline): KGHSH, LQKENI. CDR3 DNA sequence: TGTGCCAGCTCACCAGACCGAGAGGAGCCCCAGCATTTT. The encoded protein is CASSPDREEPQHF.

This rearrangement joins TRBV28 to TRBJ1-3; tentative D call: TRBD1 (5 bases). Trimming shortened V by 4 bases and J by 4 bases, and 17 bases separated the two germline ends. Germline V gene sequence: CDR1 MDHEN, CDR2 SYDVKM. The CDR3 runs 16 residues. The CDR3 bases are TGTGCCAGCAGTTCATCGGAGGGGTTTTCAGGAAACACCATATATTTT. It translates to CASSSSEGFSGNTIYF.

The chain uses TRBV3-1 (or the pseudogene TRBV3-2) and TRBJ2-2, with 7 bases lining up with TRBD2. With 5 bases clipped from V and 6 bases from J, the junction kept 9 bases outside the gene matches. The CDR3 is 15 residues long. The germline gives CDR1 LGHDT, CDR2 YNNKEL (reference sequence). In nucleotides, the CDR3 is TGTGCCAGCAGCTCCGGGACTATGATAGCCGGGGAGCTGTTTTTT. Protein sequence: CASSSGTMIAGELFF.